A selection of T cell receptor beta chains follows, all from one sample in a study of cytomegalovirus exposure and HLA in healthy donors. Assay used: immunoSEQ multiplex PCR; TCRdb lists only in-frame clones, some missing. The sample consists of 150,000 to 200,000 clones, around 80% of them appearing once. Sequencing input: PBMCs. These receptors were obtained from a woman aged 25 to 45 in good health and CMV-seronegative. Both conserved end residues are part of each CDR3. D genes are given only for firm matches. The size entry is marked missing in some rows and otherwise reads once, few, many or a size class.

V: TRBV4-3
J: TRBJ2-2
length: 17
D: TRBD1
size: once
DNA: TGCGCCAGCAGCCAAGATATGACAGGGGGCGACACCGGGGAGCTGTTTTTT
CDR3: CASSQDMTGGDTGELFF

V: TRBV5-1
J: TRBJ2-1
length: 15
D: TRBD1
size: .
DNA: TGCGCCAGCAGCAAAGGACAGGGGTCCGTCAATGAGCAGTTCTTC
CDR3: CASSKGQGSVNEQFF

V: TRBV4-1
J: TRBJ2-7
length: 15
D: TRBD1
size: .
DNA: TGCGCCAGCAGCTTGGCTCCGGGGACAGGCGACGAGCAGTACTTC
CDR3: CASSLAPGTGDEQYF

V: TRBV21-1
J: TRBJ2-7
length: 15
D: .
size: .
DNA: TGTGCCAGCAGCAAAGAACCAGGGCAGATCTACGAGCAGTACTTC
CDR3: CASSKEPGQIYEQYF

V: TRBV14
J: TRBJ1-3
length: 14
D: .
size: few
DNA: TGTGCCAGCAGCCAAGGCCAGGGTGGGAACACCATATATTTT
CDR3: CASSQGQGGNTIYF

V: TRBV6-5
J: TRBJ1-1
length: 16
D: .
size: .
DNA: TGTGCCAGCAGTTACACAAGGACAGCGAAGAACACTGAAGCTTTCTTT
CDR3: CASSYTRTAKNTEAFF

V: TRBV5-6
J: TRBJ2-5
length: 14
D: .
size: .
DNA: TGTGCCAGCAGCCCGCCCATACTCCAAGAGACCCAGTACTTC
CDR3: CASSPPILQETQYF

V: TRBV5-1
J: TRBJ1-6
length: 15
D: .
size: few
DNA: TGCGCCAGCAGCCGGGACTCCGGGGGGGCGGAACCCCTCCACTTT
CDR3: CASSRDSGGAEPLHF

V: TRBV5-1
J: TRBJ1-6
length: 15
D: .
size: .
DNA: TGCGCCAGCAGCTTAGACGATCCACAGAATTCACCCCTCCACTTT
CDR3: CASSLDDPQNSPLHF

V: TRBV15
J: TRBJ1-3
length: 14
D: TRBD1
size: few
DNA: TGTGCCACCAGCAGGGACAGGGGTGGAAACACCATATATTTT
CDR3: CATSRDRGGNTIYF

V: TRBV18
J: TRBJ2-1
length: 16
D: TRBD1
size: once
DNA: TGTGCCAGCTCACCCAGGACAGGGGGACTTGGCAATGAGCAGTTCTTC
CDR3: CASSPRTGGLGNEQFF

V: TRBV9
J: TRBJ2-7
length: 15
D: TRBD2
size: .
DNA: TGTGCCAGCAGCCCCCATTTGGGGGGGTCCTACGAGCAGTACTTC
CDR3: CASSPHLGGSYEQYF

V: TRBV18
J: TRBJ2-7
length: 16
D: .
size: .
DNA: TGTGCCAGCTCACCAAATGGGCTGCGGGCCACCTACGAGCAGTACTTC
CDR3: CASSPNGLRATYEQYF

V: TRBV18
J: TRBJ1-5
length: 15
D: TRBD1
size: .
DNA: TGTGCCAGCTCACCCCCGCAGGGGGCTGGTCAGCCCCAGCATTTT
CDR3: CASSPPQGAGQPQHF

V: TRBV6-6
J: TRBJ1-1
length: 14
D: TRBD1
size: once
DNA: TGTGCCAGCAGTCTCACAGGGGTGAACACTGAAGCTTTCTTT
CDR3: CASSLTGVNTEAFF

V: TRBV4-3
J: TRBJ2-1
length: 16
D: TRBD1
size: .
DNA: TGCGCCAGCAGCCAAGATCCTGGGACAGGGGACAATGAGCAGTTCTTC
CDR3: CASSQDPGTGDNEQFF

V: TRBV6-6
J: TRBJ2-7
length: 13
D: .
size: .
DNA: TGTGCCAGCAGTTACGGTCAGGGCTCCGAGCAGTACTTC
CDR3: CASSYGQGSEQYF

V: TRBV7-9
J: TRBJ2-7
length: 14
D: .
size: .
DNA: TGTGCCAGCAGCCCACGCCAGGGTCTCTACGAGCAGTACTTC
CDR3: CASSPRQGLYEQYF

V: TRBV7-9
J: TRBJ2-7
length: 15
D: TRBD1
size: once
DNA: TGTGCCAGCAGCTTAGGTTCGACAGGGGGCGAAGAGCAGTACTTC
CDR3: CASSLGSTGGEEQYF

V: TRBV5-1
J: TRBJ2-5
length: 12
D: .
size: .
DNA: TGCGCCAGCAGCTTGCCCAAAGAGACCCAGTACTTC
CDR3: CASSLPKETQYF

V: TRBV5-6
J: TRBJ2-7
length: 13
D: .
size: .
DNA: TGTGCCAGCAGCTTGCGGTCAACCTACGAGCAGTACTTC
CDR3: CASSLRSTYEQYF

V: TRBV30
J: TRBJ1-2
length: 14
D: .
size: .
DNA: TGTGCCCGAGAGCCTCAGGGAACAGACTATGGCTACACCTTC
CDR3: CAREPQGTDYGYTF

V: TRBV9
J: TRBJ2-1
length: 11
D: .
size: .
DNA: TGTGCCAGCAGCGGAGGATGGGAGCAGTTCTTC
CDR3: CASSGGWEQFF

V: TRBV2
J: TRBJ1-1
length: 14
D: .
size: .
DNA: TGTGCCAGCAGGAAACTGCAGGTAGTAAATGAAGCTTTCTTT
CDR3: CASRKLQVVNEAFF

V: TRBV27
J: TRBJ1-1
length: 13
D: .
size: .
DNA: TGTGCCAGCAGTTTATCGAACGGGATGGGGGCTTTCTTT
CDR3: CASSLSNGMGAFF

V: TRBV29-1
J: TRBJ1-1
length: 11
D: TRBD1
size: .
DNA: TGCAGCGTTGGGGACAGGGGGCAAGCTTTCTTT
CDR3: CSVGDRGQAFF

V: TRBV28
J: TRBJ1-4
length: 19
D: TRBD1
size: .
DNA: TGTGCCAGCAGCTCGCCTACTGACAGGGGGAAAGGATCTAATGAAAAACTGTTTTTT
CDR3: CASSSPTDRGKGSNEKLFF

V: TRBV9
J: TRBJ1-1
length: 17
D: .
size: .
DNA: TGTGCCAGCAGCGTAGGTCCACAGGTGGGAATGAACACTGAAGCTTTCTTT
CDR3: CASSVGPQVGMNTEAFF

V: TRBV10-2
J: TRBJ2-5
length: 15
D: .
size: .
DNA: TGCGCCAGCAGTGGGAAAGGGGGAATCGGGGAGACCCAGTACTTC
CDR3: CASSGKGGIGETQYF

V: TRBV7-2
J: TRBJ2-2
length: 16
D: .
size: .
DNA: TGTGCCAGCAGCTCCCCCGGGCCAAGGGGTTTCGGGGAGCTGTTTTTT
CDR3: CASSSPGPRGFGELFF

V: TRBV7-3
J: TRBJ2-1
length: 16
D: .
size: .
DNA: TGTGCCAGCAGCTCCGGGGAGAGGGACTCCTACAATGAGCAGTTCTTC
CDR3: CASSSGERDSYNEQFF

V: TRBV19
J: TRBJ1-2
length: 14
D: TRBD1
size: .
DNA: TGTGCCAGTAGGAGGACAGGGAACAACTATGGCTACACCTTC
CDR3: CASRRTGNNYGYTF

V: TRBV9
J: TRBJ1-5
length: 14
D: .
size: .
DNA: TGTGCCAGCAGCGTAGATTTAGAGAATCAGCCCCAGCATTTT
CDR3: CASSVDLENQPQHF

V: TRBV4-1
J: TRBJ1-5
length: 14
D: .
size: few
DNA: TGCGCCAGCAGCCGGGCCGGGGGGTATCAGCCCCAGCATTTT
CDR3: CASSRAGGYQPQHF

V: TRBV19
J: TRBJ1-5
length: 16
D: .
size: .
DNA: TGTGCCAGTAGTATAGATCTCGGGGGGGGCAATCAGCCCCAGCATTTT
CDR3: CASSIDLGGGNQPQHF

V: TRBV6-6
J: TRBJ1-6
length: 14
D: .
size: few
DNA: TGTGCCTCGACACCCAGGGACACCTATTCACCCCTCCACTTT
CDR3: CASTPRDTYSPLHF

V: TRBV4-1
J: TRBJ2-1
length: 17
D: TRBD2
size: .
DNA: TGCGCCAGCAGCCAAGATCCCCCGGGGGGTATATACAATGAGCAGTTCTTC
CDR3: CASSQDPPGGIYNEQFF

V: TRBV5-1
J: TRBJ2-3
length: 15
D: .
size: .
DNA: TGCGCCAGCAGCTTCCAGGGGCCAGTTACAGATACGCAGTATTTT
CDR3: CASSFQGPVTDTQYF

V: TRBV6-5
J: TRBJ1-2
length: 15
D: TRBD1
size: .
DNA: TGTGCCAGCAGACCTCAAGTACAGGGGTACTATGGCTACACCTTC
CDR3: CASRPQVQGYYGYTF

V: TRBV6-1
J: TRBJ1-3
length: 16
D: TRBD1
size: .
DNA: TGTGCCAGCAGTGAGAAGGGGGCAGGGACAGGAAACACCATATATTTT
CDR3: CASSEKGAGTGNTIYF

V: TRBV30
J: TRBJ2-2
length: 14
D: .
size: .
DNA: TGTGCCTGGAGTGTCGACCTTCAGGGCCGGGAGCTGTTTTTT
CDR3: CAWSVDLQGRELFF

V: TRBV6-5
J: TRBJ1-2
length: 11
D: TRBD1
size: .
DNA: TGTGCCGCCACGCAGGGGGCGGGCTACACCTTC
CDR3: CAATQGAGYTF

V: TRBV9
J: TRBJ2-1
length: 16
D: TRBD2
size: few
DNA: TGTGCCAGCAGCCCAGGACTAGCGGGGGCCTACAATGAGCAGTTCTTC
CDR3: CASSPGLAGAYNEQFF

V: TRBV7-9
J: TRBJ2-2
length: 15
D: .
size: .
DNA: TGTGCCAGCAGCTTATCGGCAGGGCCCACCGGGGAGCTGTTTTTT
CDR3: CASSLSAGPTGELFF

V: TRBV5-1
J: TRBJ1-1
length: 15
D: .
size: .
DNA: TGCGCCAGCAGCTTGGGTTCGGGGGAGAACACTGAAGCTTTCTTT
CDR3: CASSLGSGENTEAFF

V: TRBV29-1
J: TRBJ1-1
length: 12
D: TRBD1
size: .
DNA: TGCAGCGGGGCGGGACAGGGAATCGGGGCTTTCTTT
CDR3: CSGAGQGIGAFF

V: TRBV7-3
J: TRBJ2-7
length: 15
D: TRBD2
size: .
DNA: TGTGCCAGCAGCCTAGGAGGCGGGGGGGCCTACGAGCAGTACTTC
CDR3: CASSLGGGGAYEQYF

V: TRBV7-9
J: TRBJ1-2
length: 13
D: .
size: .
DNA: TGTGCCAGCGTCTCAGACAAGAACTATGGCTACACCTTC
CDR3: CASVSDKNYGYTF

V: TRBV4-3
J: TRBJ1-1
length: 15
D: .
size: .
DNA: TGCGCCAGCAGCCAAGTAATTCGCGGGCTAGGTACGGCTTTCTTT
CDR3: CASSQVIRGLGTAFF

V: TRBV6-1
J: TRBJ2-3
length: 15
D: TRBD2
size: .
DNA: TGTGCCAGCAGTGCTCTAGCGGGGGGGAGTGATACGCAGTATTTT
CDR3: CASSALAGGSDTQYF

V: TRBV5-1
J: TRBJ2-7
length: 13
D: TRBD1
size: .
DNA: TGCGCCAGCATAGGACAGGGGTTCCGCGAGCAGTACTTC
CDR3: CASIGQGFREQYF

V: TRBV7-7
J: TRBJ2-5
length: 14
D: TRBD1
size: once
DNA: TGTGCTAGCAGCCCCGGACAGGGCGGAGAGACCCAGTACTTC
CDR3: CASSPGQGGETQYF

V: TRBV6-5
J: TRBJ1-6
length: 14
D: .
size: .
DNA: TGTGCCAGCTCAAGGAGCTCCTATAATTCACCCCTCCACTTT
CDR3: CASSRSSYNSPLHF

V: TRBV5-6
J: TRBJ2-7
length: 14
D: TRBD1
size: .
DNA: TGTGCCAGCAGCCCCAGGACAGGGGCCTACGAGCAGTACTTC
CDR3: CASSPRTGAYEQYF

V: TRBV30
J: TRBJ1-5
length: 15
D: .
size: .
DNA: TGTGCCTGGAGCCGGTACGCCTCGAGCAATCAGCCCCAGCATTTT
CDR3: CAWSRYASSNQPQHF

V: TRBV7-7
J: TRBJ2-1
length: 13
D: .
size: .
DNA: TGTGCCAGCAGCTTAGGGCCGAACAATGAGCAGTTCTTC
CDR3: CASSLGPNNEQFF

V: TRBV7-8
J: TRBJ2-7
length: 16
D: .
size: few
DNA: TGTGCCAGCAGCTTAGCGCGCAGGGGAGTGTCCTACGAGCAGTACTTC
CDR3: CASSLARRGVSYEQYF